This T cell receptor (beta chain) was profiled in a study of immune cell composition in non-small cell lung cancer. Method: immunoSEQ multiplex PCR; TCRdb's copy keeps in-frame clones and lacks some. The sample includes about 5,900 clones, approximately 90% seen only once; the top ten take around 6%. Normal lung was taken at the farthest possible site, at least 3 cm from tumour. The sequence was obtained from a human donor with non-small cell lung cancer. Source material: non-adjacent lung tissue.

CDR3: CASSSNLAGTYEQYF. DNA for the CDR3: TGTGCCAGCAGCTCCAATCTAGCGGGAACCTACGAGCAGTACTTC. The chain joins TRBV7-8 to TRBJ2-7; 9 bases are a match to TRBD2. J was trimmed by 2 bases and V by 4 bases; bases with no gene match: 6. Per the germline V gene, CDR1 is SGHVS and CDR2 is FQNEAQ. The CDR3 is 15 residues long.